This T cell receptor (beta chain) was identified during a study of T cells of healthy individuals. This CDR3 comprises 17 residues. Germline V gives CDR1 KGHSH, CDR2 LQKENI. A note on this clonotype: Possible read error: a much larger clone is one base away.

TCRdb reanalysed the 5' RACE reads using MiXCR and keeps one entry per CDR3 protein. Of about 96,000 distinct CDR3 sequences in the sample, around 17% are singletons; the top ten hold 6.2%. This clonotype originated in a human donor in good health. The chain uses TRBV18 and TRBJ1-2; D might be TRBD1 (6 bases). CDR3 nucleotide sequence: TGTGCCAGCTCACCCCGGTATGAGGGGACATCTAACTATGACTACACCTTC. Its translation is CASSPRYEGTSNYDYTF.